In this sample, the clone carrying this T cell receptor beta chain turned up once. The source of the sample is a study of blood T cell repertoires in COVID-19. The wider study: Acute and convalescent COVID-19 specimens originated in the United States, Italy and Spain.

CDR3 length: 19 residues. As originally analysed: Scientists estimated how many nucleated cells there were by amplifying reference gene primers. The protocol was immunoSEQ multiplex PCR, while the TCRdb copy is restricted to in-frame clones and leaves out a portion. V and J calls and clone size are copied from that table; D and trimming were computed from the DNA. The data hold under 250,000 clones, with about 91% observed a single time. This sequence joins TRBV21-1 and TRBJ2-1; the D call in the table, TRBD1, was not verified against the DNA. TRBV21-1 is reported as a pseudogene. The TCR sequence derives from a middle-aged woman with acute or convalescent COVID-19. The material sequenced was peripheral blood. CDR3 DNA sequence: TGTGCCAGCAGCAAAGAAATAGGGACAGGGGGCTTTCCCTACAATGAGCAGTTCTTC. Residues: CASSKEIGTGGFPYNEQFF.